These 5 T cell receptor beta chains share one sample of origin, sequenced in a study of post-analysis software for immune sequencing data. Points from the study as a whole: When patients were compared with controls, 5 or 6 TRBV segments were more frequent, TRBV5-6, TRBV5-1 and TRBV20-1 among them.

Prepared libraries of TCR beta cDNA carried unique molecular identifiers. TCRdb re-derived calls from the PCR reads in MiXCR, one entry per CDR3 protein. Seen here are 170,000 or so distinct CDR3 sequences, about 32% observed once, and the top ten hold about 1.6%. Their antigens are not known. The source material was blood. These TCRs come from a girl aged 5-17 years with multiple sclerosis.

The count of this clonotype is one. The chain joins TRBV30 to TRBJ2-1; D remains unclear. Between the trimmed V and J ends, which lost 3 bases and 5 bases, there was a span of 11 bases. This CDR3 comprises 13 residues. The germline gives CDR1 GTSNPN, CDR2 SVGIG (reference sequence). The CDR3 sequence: CAWRATQHNEQFF. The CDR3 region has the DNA TGTGCCTGGAGGGCGACCCAACACAATGAGCAGTTCTTC.

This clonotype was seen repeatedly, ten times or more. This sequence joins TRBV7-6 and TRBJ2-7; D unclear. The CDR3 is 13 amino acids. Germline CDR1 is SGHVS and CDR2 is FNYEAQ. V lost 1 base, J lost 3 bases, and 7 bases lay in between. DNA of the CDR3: TGTGCCAGCAGCTTAGGACCTCTCTACGAGCAGTACTTC. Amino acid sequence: CASSLGPLYEQYF.

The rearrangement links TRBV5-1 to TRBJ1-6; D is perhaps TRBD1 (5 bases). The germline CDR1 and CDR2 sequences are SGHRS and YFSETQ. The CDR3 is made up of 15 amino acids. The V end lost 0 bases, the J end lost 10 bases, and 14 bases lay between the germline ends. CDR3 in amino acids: CASSLAHVGDSPLHF. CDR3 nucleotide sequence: TGCGCCAGCAGCTTGGCCCATGTCGGGGACTCACCCCTCCACTTT.

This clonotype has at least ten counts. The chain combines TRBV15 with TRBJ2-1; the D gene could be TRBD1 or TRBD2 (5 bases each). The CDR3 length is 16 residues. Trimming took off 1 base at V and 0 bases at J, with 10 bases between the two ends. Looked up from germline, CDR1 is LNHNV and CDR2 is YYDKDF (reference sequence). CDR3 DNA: TGTGCCACCAGCAGAGGGGGGTTCCGCTCCTACAATGAGCAGTTCTTC. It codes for CATSRGGFRSYNEQFF.

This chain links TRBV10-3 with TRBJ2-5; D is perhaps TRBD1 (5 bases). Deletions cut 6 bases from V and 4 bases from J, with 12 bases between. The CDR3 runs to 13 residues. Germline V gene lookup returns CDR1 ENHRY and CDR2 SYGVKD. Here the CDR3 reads CAISEGARETQYF. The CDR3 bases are TGTGCCATCAGCGAAGGGGCGCGAGAGACCCAGTACTTC.